This is a list of T cell receptor beta chains from one sample in a study of blood T cells in healthy people across ages. TCRdb itself ran the 5' RACE reads through MiXCR, one entry per CDR3 protein. Of 1.5 million to 2 million distinct CDR3 sequences in the sample, 28% were seen once. Material for sequencing was blood. The receptors here all came from a woman under 40 in good health. Each CDR3 is given with its conserved first and last residue. The D gene is left open where the match is weak. Clone size is not always given. Where it is, it says once, few, many or a class for expanded clones.

v_gene	d_gene	j_gene	abundance	CDR3nt	CDR3aa
TRBV12-3/TRBV12-4	NA	TRBJ1-6	few	TGTGCCAGCAGTTTGGGGGCCCGTGATTCACCCCTCCACTTT	CASSLGARDSPLHF
TRBV12-5	NA	TRBJ1-1	few	TGTGCTAGTGGTTTTTTCGTACGGGGCCATTCACAGATGAACACTGAAGCTTTCTTT	CASGFFVRGHSQMNTEAFF
TRBV5-1	NA	TRBJ2-6	many	TGCGCCAGCAGAGCGGCTACTGGGGCCAACGTCCTGACTTTC	CASRAATGANVLTF
TRBV12-5	TRBD2	TRBJ2-1	NA	TGTGCTAGTGGTCCCCGGACTAGCGGGGGCTATAGCTCCTACAATGAGCAGTTCTTC	CASGPRTSGGYSSYNEQFF
TRBV10-3	TRBD1	TRBJ2-7	few	TGTGCCATCAGTGAGCCCCGGACAGGGCAGTACTTC	CAISEPRTGQYF
TRBV12-5	NA	TRBJ2-7	NA	TGTGCTAGTGTTCACACCTTGCGGGAGCAGTACTTC	CASVHTLREQYF
TRBV12-3/TRBV12-4	NA	TRBJ2-4	NA	TGTGCCAGCAGTTTTCGGGAGGCCAAAAACATTCAGTACTTC	CASSFREAKNIQYF
TRBV20-1	TRBD1	TRBJ2-5	NA	TGCAGTGCCGAGGCAGGACAGGGCACCGAGACCCAGTACTTC	CSAEAGQGTETQYF
TRBV10-3	NA	TRBJ1-1	NA	TGTGCCACCGCCCTAGGGGTTGAAGCTTTCTTT	CATALGVEAFF
TRBV12-3/TRBV12-4	NA	TRBJ1-1	few	TGTGCCAGCAGAAGACAGCCGATGGATGAAGCTTTCTTT	CASRRQPMDEAFF
TRBV2	NA	TRBJ1-5	NA	TGTGCCAGCAGTGAAGAAGGGTATCAGCCCCAGCATTTT	CASSEEGYQPQHF
TRBV29-1	TRBD2	TRBJ2-3	NA	TGCAGCGTTGAAGATCACTCCCTAGTCTGGGGGGGGTATACAGATACGCAGTATTTT	CSVEDHSLVWGGYTDTQYF
TRBV9	NA	TRBJ1-2	few	TGTGCCAGCAGCGTAGGGGGGGGCGAGGCAGCGGGCTACACCTTC	CASSVGGGEAAGYTF
TRBV7-2	NA	TRBJ1-2	few	TGTGCCAGCAGCTTAGTGAGCGATAACTATGGCTACACCTTC	CASSLVSDNYGYTF
TRBV12-3/TRBV12-4	NA	TRBJ1-1	NA	TGTGCCAGCACCAAAAGTGGATATAACACTGAAGCTTTCTTT	CASTKSGYNTEAFF
TRBV7-8	TRBD2	TRBJ2-5	many	TGTGCCAGTATCCGGGCGGGAGCAACCTTGTACCAAGAGACCCAGTACTTC	CASIRAGATLYQETQYF
TRBV4-3	NA	TRBJ2-1	NA	TGCGCCAGCAGCCAAGATCAAAAGAATGAGCAGTTCTTC	CASSQDQKNEQFF
TRBV6-5	NA	TRBJ2-6	NA	TGTGCCAGCAGTATTCAGGGGTCTGGGGCCAACGTCCTGACTTTC	CASSIQGSGANVLTF
TRBV5-1	NA	TRBJ2-3	many	TGTGCCAGCAGCTTAGAGCGCCGCACAGATACGCAGTATTTT	CASSLERRTDTQYF
TRBV5-1	NA	TRBJ2-1	NA	TGCGCCAGCCACCAGGGTGGAAATAACAATGAGCAGTTCTTC	CASHQGGNNNEQFF
TRBV2	NA	TRBJ2-1	few	TGTGCCAGCAGTGAATTCGAGTTGTCCTACAATGAGCAGTTCTTC	CASSEFELSYNEQFF
TRBV5-1	NA	TRBJ2-3	many	TGCGCCAGCAGCCTTGACGGGACTACGCAGTATTTT	CASSLDGTTQYF
TRBV4-3	NA	TRBJ2-1	many	TGCGCCAGCAGCCCTCGGCGATGGGAAGATGAGCAGTTCTTC	CASSPRRWEDEQFF
TRBV20-1	TRBD1	TRBJ2-1	NA	TGCAGTGCGGGGACAGGAGTCTCCTACAATGAGCAGTTCTTC	CSAGTGVSYNEQFF
TRBV18	TRBD2	TRBJ2-7	many	TGTGCCAGCTCACCCTTAGCGGGAGAGGGCGAGCAGTACTTC	CASSPLAGEGEQYF
TRBV12-3/TRBV12-4	NA	TRBJ1-1	once	TGTGCCGGCAGCGAAACCCCTCGCACAGGCACTGAAGCTTTCTTT	CAGSETPRTGTEAFF
TRBV12-3/TRBV12-4	TRBD2	TRBJ2-1	NA	TGTGCCAGCAGTTACCAAGCGGGAGGGGGGGATGAGCAGTTCTTC	CASSYQAGGGDEQFF
TRBV6-5	NA	TRBJ2-5	NA	TGTACCAGCAGTTACGGCCAGAGACAAGAGACCCAGTACTTC	CTSSYGQRQETQYF
TRBV20-1	NA	TRBJ2-7	few	TGCAGTGCCTACCAGGGACCGAACCCCTACGAGCAGTACTTC	CSAYQGPNPYEQYF
TRBV2	NA	TRBJ2-7	many	TGTGCCAGCAGTCCTAGCCAGAACTACGAGCAGTACTTC	CASSPSQNYEQYF
TRBV20-1	NA	TRBJ2-1	NA	TGCAGTGCTACCTCAGGGGTACCCTACAATGAGCAGTTCTTC	CSATSGVPYNEQFF
TRBV15	NA	TRBJ1-4	few	TGTGCCACCAGCAGATCGAAAGCTCGTAATGAAAAACTGTTTTTT	CATSRSKARNEKLFF